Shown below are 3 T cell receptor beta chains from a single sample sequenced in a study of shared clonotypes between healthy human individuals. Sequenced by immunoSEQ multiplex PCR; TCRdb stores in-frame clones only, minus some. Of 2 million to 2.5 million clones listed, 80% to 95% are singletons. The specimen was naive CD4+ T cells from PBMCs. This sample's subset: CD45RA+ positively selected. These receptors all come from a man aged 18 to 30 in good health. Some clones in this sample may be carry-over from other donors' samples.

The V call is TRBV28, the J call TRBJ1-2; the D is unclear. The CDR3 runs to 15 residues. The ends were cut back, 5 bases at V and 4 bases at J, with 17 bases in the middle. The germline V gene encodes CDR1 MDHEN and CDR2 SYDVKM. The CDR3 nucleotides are TGTGCCAGCAGTCATAATCGGGCAAGTGGCTATGGCTACACCTTC. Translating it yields CASSHNRASGYGYTF.

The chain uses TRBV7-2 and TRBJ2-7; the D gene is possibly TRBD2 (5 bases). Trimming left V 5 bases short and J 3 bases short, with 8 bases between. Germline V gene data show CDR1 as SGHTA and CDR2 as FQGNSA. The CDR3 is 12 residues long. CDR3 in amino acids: CASSPEGYEQYF. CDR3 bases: TGTGCCAGCAGCCCCGAGGGCTACGAGCAGTACTTC.

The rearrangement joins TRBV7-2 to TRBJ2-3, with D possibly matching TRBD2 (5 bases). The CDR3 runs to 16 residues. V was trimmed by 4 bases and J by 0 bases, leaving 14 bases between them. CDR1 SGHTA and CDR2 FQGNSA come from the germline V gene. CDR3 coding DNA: TGTGCCAGCAGCTATTTCGGGGTCGCTAGCACAGATACGCAGTATTTT. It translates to CASSYFGVASTDTQYF.